What follows are 15 T cell receptor beta chains derived from one specimen sequenced in a study of blood T cell repertoires in COVID-19. Method: immunoSEQ multiplex PCR; TCRdb's copy keeps in-frame clones and lacks some. Here the sample spans roughly 150,000 clones, 70% to 90% being singletons. The specimen was peripheral blood. These receptors came from a woman of 80 years or more with COVID-19, enrolled during active disease.

The V gene is TRBV23-1, the J gene TRBJ1-4; perhaps TRBD1 as D (5 bases). TRBV23-1 is noted as an ORF with a role that remains uncertain. The CDR3 is 19 residues long. Trimming left V 4 bases short and J 4 bases short, with 25 bases between. CDR3 in DNA: TGCGCCAGCAGTCTCGGCGCGGTGGGGTTAGGGGAGGTTAATGAAAAACTGTTTTTT. Translating gives CASSLGAVGLGEVNEKLFF.

V gene TRBV4-3 combines with J gene TRBJ2-3, with 8 bases aligning to TRBD2. CDR3 length equals 15 residues. Germline V lookup: CDR1 LGHNA, CDR2 YSLEER. V trimming: 4 bases; J trimming: 2 bases; junction bases outside the gene matches: 5. This chain's CDR3 is CASSPGLGFTDTQYF. In DNA, the CDR3 is TGCGCCAGCAGCCCGGGACTAGGATTCACAGATACGCAGTATTTT.

This chain connects TRBV12-3 or TRBV12-4 to TRBJ2-5; possibly TRBD1 for D (6 bases). The CDR3 runs 12 residues. Trimming pared 11 bases from V and 10 bases from J, leaving 20 bases between. Here the CDR3 reads CASRGGGDDQYF. In DNA form, the CDR3 reads TGTGCCTCCAGGGGTGGGGGTGATGACCAGTACTTC.

V and J are TRBV5-4 and TRBJ1-4; TRBD1 aligns across 8 bases. Per germline, CDR1 SGHNT and CDR2 YYREEE (reference sequence). The junction had 4 bases not matched to a gene; V was cut back by 4 bases and J by 2 bases. The CDR3 is 15 amino acids. The CDR3 sequence is CASSPDRETNEKLFF. DNA for the CDR3: TGTGCCAGCAGCCCGGACAGGGAGACTAATGAAAAACTGTTTTTT.

The chain is built from TRBV10-3 and TRBJ2-7, with D maybe TRBD2 (6 bases). CDR1 and CDR2 from the germline V gene are ENHRY and SYGVKD. V shed 5 bases and J shed 3 bases, with 11 bases lying between them. The CDR3 covers 13 residues. DNA of the CDR3: TGTGCCATCAGTTTGGACTACCTCTACGAGCAGTACTTC. Its protein product is CAISLDYLYEQYF.

V is TRBV19 and J is TRBJ1-5; no definite D call. Germline CDR1 LNHDA, CDR2 SQIVND (reference sequence). V was pared by 4 bases and J by 4 bases, with 11 bases between. The CDR3 is 14 residues long. The chain's CDR3 is CASSTGKGNQPQHF. The CDR3 nucleotides read TGTGCCAGTAGTACGGGAAAGGGAAATCAGCCCCAGCATTTT.

The rearrangement links TRBV6-5 to TRBJ1-2; D remains ambiguous. V was pared by 6 bases and J by 7 bases, with 18 bases between. This CDR3 spans 14 amino acids. The V gene's germline CDR1 is MNHEY and CDR2 SVGAGI. This chain's CDR3 is CASRDTGKSGGYTF. As DNA, the CDR3 is TGTGCCAGCAGGGATACGGGGAAGTCTGGTGGCTACACCTTC.

This clone occurred a few times. The chain carries TRBV19 and TRBJ2-7, with 7 positions matching TRBD1. J was trimmed by 6 bases and V by 4 bases; bases with no gene match: 9. The CDR3 length is 14 residues. Germline V gene data show CDR1 as LNHDA and CDR2 as SQIVND (reference sequence). DNA of the CDR3: TGTGCCAGTAGTACCTCCAACGACAGGGTCGAGCAGTACTTC. This encodes CASSTSNDRVEQYF.

Points on this clone: The sample has other DNA sequences that encode this CDR3 too. This rearrangement joins TRBV9 to TRBJ2-7; unclear D gene. V dropped 0 bases and J dropped 1 base, with 5 bases sitting between them. This CDR3 has 13 amino acids. CDR1 and CDR2 (germline): SGDLS, YYNGEE. The CDR3 reads CASSVGGSYEQYF. DNA of the CDR3: TGTGCCAGCAGCGTAGGCGGTTCCTACGAGCAGTACTTC.

On this clone itself: The sample carries other DNA sequences with the same CDR3. The chain has TRBV19 and TRBJ1-2, with 8 positions matching TRBD1. CDR1 and CDR2 from the germline V gene are LNHDA and SQIVND (reference sequence). V shed 4 bases, J shed 7 bases, and the junction held 5 bases outside the gene matches. The length of the CDR3 is 13 residues. CDR3 residues: CASSSRGRLGYTF. CDR3 nucleotides: TGTGCCAGTAGTAGCAGGGGGCGCCTTGGCTACACCTTC.

This clone was seen a handful of times. The chain employs TRBV12-3 or TRBV12-4 and TRBJ2-2, with a tentative D call TRBD2 (5 bases). The V end lost 6 bases, the J end lost 4 bases, and 6 bases lay between the germline ends. The CDR3 length is 12 residues. Here the CDR3 reads CASSRGTGELFF. Written as DNA, the CDR3 is TGTGCCAGCAGCCGGGGCACCGGGGAGCTGTTTTTT.

The chain couples TRBV7-2 to TRBJ1-2, with TRBD1 matching over 9 bases. Looked up from germline, CDR1 is SGHTA and CDR2 is FQGNSA. Trimming cost V 5 bases and J 4 bases; bases outside gene matches: 2. The CDR3 runs 13 residues. This CDR3 is CASSVGQGYGYTF. The CDR3 nucleotides read TGTGCCAGCAGCGTGGGACAGGGCTATGGCTACACCTTC.

This clone was seen once. This sequence joins TRBV6-1 and TRBJ1-5, with D uncertain. Per germline, CDR1 MNHNS and CDR2 SASEGT. Trimming pared 3 bases from V and 5 bases from J, leaving 14 bases between. CDR3 length equals 15 residues. CDR3 nucleotide sequence: TGTGCCAGCAGTGAGTCCTTTTTCGGAGATCAGCCCCAGCATTTT. Amino acids: CASSESFFGDQPQHF.

V gene TRBV29-1 combines with J gene TRBJ1-5, with 9 bases matching TRBD1. CDR1 and CDR2 from the germline V gene are SQVTM and ANQGSEA. The junction had 4 bases not matched to a gene; V was cut back by 4 bases and J by 3 bases. The length of the CDR3 is 14 residues. The CDR3 region is CSVGGTGLNQPQHF. CDR3 nucleotides: TGCAGCGTTGGGGGGACAGGGCTCAATCAGCCCCAGCATTTT.

The chain is built from TRBV7-9 and TRBJ1-4; a possible D gene is TRBD1 (5 bases). The CDR3 totals 14 residues. V was cut by 6 bases and J by 0 bases, with 8 bases left in between. CDR1 is SEHNR and CDR2 is FQNEAQ in the germline V gene (reference sequence). The CDR3 bases are TGTGCCAGCAGGCAGACAGCAACTAATGAAAAACTGTTTTTT. Translation gives CASRQTATNEKLFF.